This is a list of T cell receptor beta chains from one sample in a study of cytomegalovirus exposure and HLA in healthy donors. TCRdb's copy holds only in-frame clones and misses some; the assay was immunoSEQ multiplex PCR. The sample includes about 140,000 clones, 80% of them seen just once. The sequencing input was PBMCs. Receptor source: a middle-aged man in good health and CMV-seronegative. The CDR3 runs from the conserved cysteine through the conserved F or W. The D gene is left open where the match is weak. Size tells how often a clone was seen (once, few, many) or the class of an expanded clone, and some rows leave it out.

j_call: TRBJ2-3
d_call: TRBD1
v_call: TRBV2
clone_size: NA
cdr3_aa: CASSDLQGMLTDTQYF
cdr3_nt: TGTGCCAGCAGTGACCTACAGGGGATGTTGACAGATACGCAGTATTTT

j_call: TRBJ2-1
d_call: TRBD2
v_call: TRBV4-1
clone_size: NA
cdr3_aa: CASSQVPEASGANEQFF
cdr3_nt: TGCGCCAGCAGCCAGGTCCCCGAGGCTAGCGGAGCTAATGAGCAGTTCTTC

j_call: TRBJ2-5
d_call: TRBD1
v_call: TRBV11-2
clone_size: NA
cdr3_aa: CASSSRDRGEETQYF
cdr3_nt: TGTGCCAGCAGCAGCAGGGACAGGGGCGAAGAGACCCAGTACTTC

j_call: TRBJ2-3
d_call: TRBD2
v_call: TRBV6-5
clone_size: few
cdr3_aa: CASSPGTIADTQYF
cdr3_nt: TGTGCCAGCAGCCCTGGGACTATTGCAGATACGCAGTATTTT

j_call: TRBJ1-2
d_call: TRBD1
v_call: TRBV2
clone_size: NA
cdr3_aa: CASSRQGADGYTF
cdr3_nt: TGTGCCAGCAGCCGACAGGGGGCTGATGGCTACACCTTC

j_call: TRBJ2-1
d_call: TRBD2
v_call: TRBV2
clone_size: NA
cdr3_aa: CASMRLAGHNEQFF
cdr3_nt: TGTGCCAGCATGAGGCTAGCGGGGCACAATGAGCAGTTCTTC

j_call: TRBJ1-5
d_call: NA
v_call: TRBV18
clone_size: NA
cdr3_aa: CASSPQEGGNQPQHF
cdr3_nt: TGTGCCAGCTCACCACAAGAAGGGGGCAATCAGCCCCAGCATTTT

j_call: TRBJ1-5
d_call: NA
v_call: TRBV15
clone_size: NA
cdr3_aa: CATSKGWEGLHHF
cdr3_nt: TGTGCCACCAGCAAGGGGTGGGAGGGCCTTCACCATTTT

j_call: TRBJ1-5
d_call: NA
v_call: TRBV7-9
clone_size: NA
cdr3_aa: CRAGRQPQHF
cdr3_nt: TGTAGAGCAGGGCGGCAGCCCCAGCATTTT

j_call: TRBJ1-1
d_call: NA
v_call: TRBV28
clone_size: NA
cdr3_aa: CASSTRVGTEAFF
cdr3_nt: TGTGCCAGCAGTACCAGGGTCGGCACTGAAGCTTTCTTT

j_call: TRBJ2-1
d_call: TRBD2
v_call: TRBV19
clone_size: NA
cdr3_aa: CASSMADRELAGVYNEQFF
cdr3_nt: TGTGCCAGTAGTATGGCGGACAGGGAACTAGCGGGAGTGTACAATGAGCAGTTCTTC

j_call: TRBJ2-7
d_call: NA
v_call: TRBV27
clone_size: NA
cdr3_aa: CASSLSTPGPSLSYEQYF
cdr3_nt: TGTGCCAGCAGTTTATCAACCCCAGGGCCGTCCCTGTCCTACGAGCAGTACTTC

j_call: TRBJ2-3
d_call: TRBD1
v_call: TRBV29-1
clone_size: NA
cdr3_aa: CSVEAPGQGRRDTQYF
cdr3_nt: TGCAGCGTTGAAGCTCCGGGACAGGGGCGGAGAGATACGCAGTATTTT

j_call: TRBJ2-1
d_call: NA
v_call: TRBV29-1
clone_size: few
cdr3_aa: CSVDIRQGDEQFF
cdr3_nt: TGCAGCGTTGATATTCGTCAAGGAGATGAGCAGTTCTTC

j_call: TRBJ1-5
d_call: TRBD1
v_call: TRBV9
clone_size: few
cdr3_aa: CASSVGQGGNQPQHF
cdr3_nt: TGTGCCAGCAGCGTTGGGCAGGGGGGCAATCAGCCCCAGCATTTT

j_call: TRBJ2-3
d_call: TRBD2
v_call: TRBV5-1
clone_size: NA
cdr3_aa: CASSFTSGSTDTQYF
cdr3_nt: TGCGCCAGCAGCTTCACTAGCGGGAGCACAGATACGCAGTATTTT

j_call: TRBJ2-1
d_call: TRBD2
v_call: TRBV5-6
clone_size: NA
cdr3_aa: CASSWGKAGAGGAIEQFF
cdr3_nt: TGTGCCAGCAGTTGGGGCAAAGCGGGAGCGGGAGGCGCTATTGAGCAGTTCTTC

j_call: TRBJ2-1
d_call: TRBD2
v_call: TRBV7-6
clone_size: NA
cdr3_aa: CASSLGVGTSGIADEQFF
cdr3_nt: TGTGCCAGCAGCTTAGGTGTCGGGACTAGCGGGATTGCGGATGAGCAGTTCTTC

j_call: TRBJ2-7
d_call: TRBD2
v_call: TRBV28
clone_size: NA
cdr3_aa: CASSSFLAGGSYEQYF
cdr3_nt: TGTGCCAGCAGTTCCTTCCTAGCGGGGGGCTCCTACGAGCAGTACTTC

j_call: TRBJ2-3
d_call: TRBD1
v_call: TRBV5-1
clone_size: NA
cdr3_aa: CASSLPYRGTTDTQYF
cdr3_nt: TGCGCCAGCAGCCTACCTTACAGGGGGACCACAGATACGCAGTATTTT

j_call: TRBJ1-1
d_call: NA
v_call: TRBV5-1
clone_size: NA
cdr3_aa: CASSLVFNRVDSTEAFF
cdr3_nt: TGCGCCAGCAGCTTGGTCTTTAACAGGGTGGATTCGACTGAAGCTTTCTTT

j_call: TRBJ2-7
d_call: NA
v_call: TRBV6-1
clone_size: few
cdr3_aa: CASSERAGGLSYEQYF
cdr3_nt: TGTGCCAGCAGTGAGAGGGCAGGAGGTTTATCCTACGAGCAGTACTTC

j_call: TRBJ1-2
d_call: TRBD1
v_call: TRBV30
clone_size: NA
cdr3_aa: CAWSKDRVYGYTF
cdr3_nt: TGTGCCTGGAGTAAGGACAGGGTGTATGGCTACACCTTC

j_call: TRBJ2-5
d_call: NA
v_call: TRBV7-9
clone_size: NA
cdr3_aa: CASSFLGRVQETQYF
cdr3_nt: TGTGCCAGCAGCTTTCTGGGTCGGGTGCAAGAGACCCAGTACTTC